The 22 T cell receptor beta chains below come from one sample, sequenced in a study of blood T cell repertoires in COVID-19. Profiled with immunoSEQ multiplex PCR; TCRdb holds only in-frame clones, not every one. This sample has a few hundred thousand clones, with roughly nine tenths found just once. Sequencing was carried out using PBMCs or T cells enriched from blood (not recorded which). These receptors came from a young woman who had recovered from COVID-19.

The sample holds a few counts of this clone. The rearrangement uses TRBV11-2 and TRBJ2-4; a possible D gene is TRBD1 (5 bases). This CDR3 contains 15 residues. Trimming stripped 6 bases from V and 5 bases from J, with 17 bases between. Looked up from germline, CDR1 is SGHAT and CDR2 is FQNNGV. The DNA for the CDR3 is TGTGCCAGCAGGCGTATTGGGGCTTCGGAAAACATTCAGTACTTC. Translation: CASRRIGASENIQYF. Full variable domain (outside the CDR3, taken from reference TRBV11-2 and TRBJ2-4): EAGVAQSPRYKIIEKRQSVAFWCNPISGHATLYWYQQILGQGPKLLIQFQNNGVVDDSQLPKDRFSAERLKGVDSTLKIQPAKLEDSAVYLCASRRIGASENIQYFGAGTRLSVL.

This chain uses TRBV13 with TRBJ1-1, with a possible D match to TRBD1 (6 bases). V lost 5 bases to trimming and J lost 1 base, with 14 bases between them. The CDR3 extends over 15 amino acids. Per germline, CDR1 PRHDT and CDR2 FYEKMQ (reference sequence). The CDR3 loop reads CASSNNWGQNTEAFF. CDR3 DNA: TGTGCCAGCAGCAATAACTGGGGACAGAACACTGAAGCTTTCTTT.

The rearrangement joins TRBV25-1 to TRBJ1-5, with D perhaps matching TRBD1 (5 bases). The CDR3 runs to 12 residues. V lost 4 bases and J lost 6, with 7 bases in between. Germline V CDR1 and CDR2: MGHDK, SYGVNS. The CDR3 region has the DNA TGTGCCAGCAGTGTCGGGGGTCAGCCCCAGCATTTT. It translates to CASSVGGQPQHF.

This rearrangement joins TRBV12-3 or TRBV12-4 to TRBJ2-1, with D perhaps TRBD1 (6 bases). Deletions cut 6 bases from V and 6 bases from J, with 9 bases between. CDR3 length equals 12 residues. The DNA of the CDR3 is TGTGCCAGCAGGAGAGGGGGCAATGAGCAGTTCTTC. Translation gives CASRRGGNEQFF.

This clone was counted a single time. V is TRBV7-3 and J is TRBJ1-6; TRBD1 aligns across 11 bases. V gave up 4 bases and J gave up 9 bases; unmatched junction bases: 17. Germline V lookup: CDR1 SGHTA, CDR2 FQGTGA. This CDR3 contains 19 residues. Here the CDR3 DNA reads TGTGCCAGCAGCTCGGGACAGGGGGGTACGATAGATTGGCGTTCACCCCTCCACTTT. Translating gives CASSSGQGGTIDWRSPLHF.

Regarding this clone: Other nucleotide sequences in the sample specify the same CDR3. This chain uses TRBV7-9 with TRBJ2-3, with a tentative D call TRBD1 (6 bases). The CDR3 is 14 amino acids. Trimming pared 5 bases from V and 0 bases from J, leaving 9 bases between. Germline V gene data show CDR1 as SEHNR and CDR2 as FQNEAQ (reference sequence). The DNA for the CDR3 is TGTGCCAGCAGCCTAACAGGGAGCACAGATACGCAGTATTTT. It yields the protein CASSLTGSTDTQYF.

The V call is TRBV29-1, the J call TRBJ1-1; 7 bases map to TRBD1. Looked up from germline, CDR1 is SQVTM and CDR2 is ANQGSEA. The CDR3 sequence is 12 residues long. Losses at the gene ends were 3 bases for V and 10 bases for J; bases not matched to a gene: 8. The CDR3, as DNA: TGCAGCGTTGAGGAGGGGGCTGGTGGAGCTTTCTTT. Translating gives CSVEEGAGGAFF.

The chain joins TRBV4-2 to TRBJ1-1, with 7 nucleotides matching TRBD1. The CDR3 runs 14 residues. Trimming removed 4 bases from V and 5 bases from J; junction bases left unmatched: 7. Per the germline V gene, CDR1 is LGHNA and CDR2 is YNFKEQ. The CDR3 nucleotides read TGTGCCAGCAGCCCATCAGGGGGTATAACTGAAGCTTTCTTT. Protein sequence: CASSPSGGITEAFF.

The chain is built from TRBV3-1 (or the pseudogene TRBV3-2) and TRBJ1-2; D is undetermined. The CDR3 has 12 residues. Germline CDR1 reads LGHDT; CDR2 reads YNNKEL (reference sequence). Trimming stripped 4 bases from V and 4 bases from J, with 7 bases between. This chain's CDR3 is CASSLGSYGYTF. DNA for the CDR3: TGTGCCAGCAGCCTTGGCAGCTATGGCTACACCTTC.

The chain carries TRBV19 and TRBJ1-2; 9 bases fit TRBD1. From germline, CDR1 is LNHDA and CDR2 SQIVND (reference sequence). V trimming: 6 bases; J trimming: 7 bases; junction bases outside the gene matches: 6. The CDR3 covers 13 residues. CDR3 sequence (DNA): TGTGCCAGTAGATCCGGGACAGGGTTTGGCTACACCTTC. Translated: CASRSGTGFGYTF. Based on the CDR3 plus reference TRBV19 and TRBJ1-2, the full variable domain is DGGITQSPKYLFRKEGQNVTLSCEQNLNHDAMYWYRQDPGQGLRLIYYSQIVNDFQKGDIAEGYSVSREKKESFPLTVTSAQKNPTAFYLCASRSGTGFGYTFGSGTRLTVV.

The chain couples TRBV19 to TRBJ1-1, with D tentatively TRBD1 (6 bases). CDR3 length: 14 amino acids. V gave up 8 bases and J gave up 6 bases, with 19 bases separating them. CDR1 and CDR2 from the germline V gene are LNHDA and SQIVND (reference sequence). CDR3 DNA: TGTGCCAGTGCGGAACAGGGATACGGGGCTGAAGCTTTCTTT. This gives the protein CASAEQGYGAEAFF.

The V call is TRBV10-3, the J call TRBJ2-7, with D perhaps matching TRBD1 (5 bases). Between the trimmed V and J ends, which lost 4 bases and 0 bases, there was a span of 13 bases. This CDR3 is 15 amino acids long. Germline loops: CDR1 ENHRY, CDR2 SYGVKD. In nucleotides, the CDR3 is TGTGCCATCAGTGCCAATCCAGGGTACTCCTACGAGCAGTACTTC. This sequence encodes CAISANPGYSYEQYF.

The table lists this clone with a few counts. The chain carries TRBV7-2 and TRBJ2-1; TRBD2 matches 9 bases. Germline V gene lookup returns CDR1 SGHTA and CDR2 FQGNSA. The CDR3 loop spans 19 amino acids. V shed 3 bases, J shed 0 bases, and the junction held 12 bases outside the gene matches. Here the CDR3 reads CASSFARAGGVSSYNEQFF. CDR3 nucleotides: TGTGCCAGCAGCTTCGCCCGGGCGGGGGGGGTGAGCTCCTACAATGAGCAGTTCTTC.

V is TRBV7-9 and J is TRBJ2-3; TRBD2 aligns across 9 bases. The CDR3 loop spans 15 amino acids. Germline V CDR1 and CDR2: SEHNR, FQNEAQ (reference sequence). Trimming cost V 3 bases and J 6 bases; bases outside gene matches: 7. CDR3 residues: CASSFSRTSVDTQYF. The CDR3 DNA reads TGTGCCAGCAGCTTCTCCCGGACTAGCGTGGATACGCAGTATTTT. The whole variable domain, remainder taken from reference TRBV7-9 and TRBJ2-3, is DTGVSQNPRHKITKRGQNVTFRCDPISEHNRLYWYRQTLGQGPEFLTYFQNEAQLEKSRLLSDRFSAERPKGSFSTLEIQRTEQGDSAMYLCASSFSRTSVDTQYFGPGTRLTVL.

V is TRBV6-5 and J is TRBJ2-7; TRBD1 aligns across 8 bases. J lost 4 bases, V lost 8 bases, and 10 bases had no gene match. CDR3 length equals 14 residues. Germline V CDR1 and CDR2: MNHEY, SVGAGI. The CDR3 DNA reads as TGTGCCAGCGAGTTAGGACAGGGTGCGTACGAGCAGTACTTC. Residues: CASELGQGAYEQYF.

DNA of the CDR3: TGTGCCAGCAGCCAACCCCCGGGACAGGATAGCACAGATACGCAGTATTTT. It is translated as CASSQPPGQDSTDTQYF. This rearrangement joins TRBV4-2 to TRBJ2-3; 8 bases match TRBD1. Looked up from germline, CDR1 is LGHNA and CDR2 is YNFKEQ. This CDR3 comprises 17 residues. J gave up 0 bases and V 2 bases, and 7 bases lay outside the gene matches.

J is TRBJ1-5 and V is TRBV19, with TRBD1 as a possible D gene (5 bases). Deletions cut 3 bases from V and 1 base from J, with 10 bases between. The CDR3 extends over 15 amino acids. Germline CDR1 and CDR2: LNHDA and SQIVND (reference sequence). DNA for the CDR3: TGTGCCAGTAGTATGAACGGGGGAAGCAATCAGCCCCAGCATTTT. Protein product: CASSMNGGSNQPQHF.

This chain joins TRBV20-1 and TRBJ1-2; the D gene is possibly TRBD1 (5 bases). Germline CDR1 is DFQATT and CDR2 is SNEGSKA (reference sequence). Trimming took off 6 bases at V and 9 bases at J, with 14 bases between the two ends. This CDR3 contains 11 residues. DNA for the CDR3: TGCAGTGCCCTCTGGGAGGGGAGCTACACCTTC. This gives the protein CSALWEGSYTF.

The chain combines TRBV7-9 with TRBJ2-1; 11 nucleotides align to TRBD2. J lost 7 bases, V lost 2 bases, and 7 bases had no gene match. The CDR3 has 16 amino acids. Germline-derived CDR1 and CDR2 are SEHNR and FQNEAQ (reference sequence). CDR3 region: CASSLRRASGRNEQFF. In nucleotides, the CDR3 is TGTGCCAGCAGCTTACGCCGGGCTAGCGGGAGGAATGAGCAGTTCTTC.

This clone was observed once. The rearrangement links TRBV5-1 to TRBJ2-5, with 10 bases fitting TRBD1. CDR1 is SGHRS, CDR2 YFSETQ, per germline. V dropped 0 bases and J dropped 5; count of bases not matched to a gene: 4. CDR3 length: 15 residues. CDR3 in amino acids: CASSLETGGAETQYF. The CDR3 DNA reads TGCGCCAGCAGCTTGGAGACAGGGGGCGCGGAGACCCAGTACTTC.

The chain carries TRBV5-4 and TRBJ2-5; 11 bases are shared with TRBD1. The CDR3 runs 15 residues. The junction had 5 bases not matched to a gene; V was cut back by 3 bases and J by 4 bases. Germline V gene lookup returns CDR1 SGHNT and CDR2 YYREEE (reference sequence). Here the CDR3 reads CASSSWTGGVETQYF. Written as DNA, the CDR3 is TGTGCCAGCAGCTCCTGGACAGGGGGCGTAGAGACCCAGTACTTC. The complete variable domain, with remaining parts taken from reference TRBV5-4 and TRBJ2-5, reads ETGVTQSPTHLIKTRGQQVTLRCSSQSGHNTVSWYQQALGQGPQFIFQYYREEENGRGNFPPRFSGLQFPNYSSELNVNALELDDSALYLCASSSWTGGVETQYFGPGTRLLVL.

The chain joins TRBV24-1 to TRBJ2-2, with TRBD1 identical over 7 bases. The CDR3 runs 15 residues. J lost 4 bases, V lost 9 bases, and 10 bases had no gene match. The germline V gene has CDR1 KGHDR and CDR2 SFDVKD. CDR3 residues: CATGERGRSTGELFF. The CDR3 region has the DNA TGTGCCACCGGGGAAAGGGGGCGCAGCACCGGGGAGCTGTTTTTT.